The 14 T cell receptor beta chains below come from one sample, sequenced in a study of human T cells and chemical hapten exposure. Total RNA was extracted from unfractionated whole blood. Via MiXCR, TCRdb re-called the 5' RACE reads, giving one row per CDR3 protein. The table has about 81,000 distinct CDR3 sequences, roughly 8.4% seen once; the top ten hold 2% to 2.5%. The receptors shown here come from a male donor in good health.

V and J are TRBV4-2 and TRBJ2-7; 7 positions match TRBD1. Germline V gives CDR1 LGHNA, CDR2 YNFKEQ. V shed 0 bases, J shed 4 bases, and the junction held 6 bases outside the gene matches. The CDR3 contains 15 residues. This CDR3 reads CASSQDRQGVYEQYF. The CDR3 DNA sequence: TGTGCCAGCAGCCAAGATCGCCAGGGGGTGTACGAGCAGTACTTC.

The chain joins TRBV6-6 to TRBJ2-7, with 11 bases matching TRBD1. CDR1 MNHNY and CDR2 SVGAGI come from the germline V gene (reference sequence). The CDR3 consists of 18 residues. V lost 5 bases, J lost 0 bases, and 12 bases stayed unmatched. CDR3 in DNA: TGTGCCAGCAGTCCACTACCCGGACAGGGGGCGAACTCCTACGAGCAGTACTTC. It specifies CASSPLPGQGANSYEQYF.

Only a few counts were recorded for this clonotype. V is TRBV18 and J is TRBJ1-1; 7 nucleotides line up with TRBD1. Germline CDR1 and CDR2: KGHSH and LQKENI. V lost 6 bases, J lost 2 bases, and 9 bases stayed unmatched. The CDR3 loop spans 15 amino acids. Written as DNA, the CDR3 is TGTGCCAGCTCCCCCGGACAGGAACCAAACACTGAAGCTTTCTTT. It codes for CASSPGQEPNTEAFF.

The J gene is TRBJ1-1, the V gene TRBV29-1; D not resolved. The V and J ends lost 5 bases and 1 base respectively, with 5 bases between them. This CDR3 has 11 amino acids. CDR1 and CDR2 from the germline V gene are SQVTM and ANQGSEA. CDR3 sequence: CSVTRNTEAFF. The CDR3 DNA is TGCAGCGTTACAAGGAACACTGAAGCTTTCTTT.

This chain joins TRBV9 and TRBJ2-3; 8 positions agree with TRBD2. The CDR3 sequence is 17 residues long. V lost 3 bases, J lost 2 bases, and 11 bases stayed unmatched. Germline loops: CDR1 SGDLS, CDR2 YYNGEE. The CDR3 loop reads CASSARALAGATDTQYF. DNA of the CDR3: TGTGCCAGCAGCGCCCGAGCCCTAGCGGGCGCCACAGATACGCAGTATTTT.

Many counts were recorded for this clonotype. The chain combines TRBV18 with TRBJ1-1; no clear D. Trimming took off 6 bases at V and 2 bases at J, with 13 bases between the two ends. Germline V gene lookup returns CDR1 KGHSH and CDR2 LQKENI. The CDR3 runs to 14 residues. The CDR3 loop is CASSYVAGNTEAFF. CDR3 DNA sequence: TGTGCCAGCTCCTACGTTGCCGGCAACACTGAAGCTTTCTTT.

This clonotype was recorded a few times. The chain couples TRBV18 to TRBJ1-1; D remains ambiguous. Germline-derived CDR1 and CDR2 are KGHSH and LQKENI. The V and J ends lost 3 bases and 1 base respectively, with 15 bases between them. This CDR3 region has 16 residues. The CDR3 loop reads CASSPLDRPPNTEAFF. The CDR3 bases are TGTGCCAGCTCACCTTTGGACCGCCCCCCGAACACTGAAGCTTTCTTT. The complete variable domain, with remaining parts taken from reference TRBV18 and TRBJ1-1, reads NAGVMQNPRHLVRRRGQEARLRCSPMKGHSHVYWYRQLPEEGLKFMVYLQKENIIDESGMPKERFSAEFPKEGPSILRIQQVVRGDSAAYFCASSPLDRPPNTEAFFGQGTRLTVV.

This clonotype was detected a few times. V is TRBV6-5 and J is TRBJ1-4; D perhaps matches TRBD1 (6 bases). The CDR3 has 12 amino acids. Trimming took off 6 bases at V and 8 bases at J, with 10 bases between the two ends. Germline CDR1 MNHEY, CDR2 SVGAGI. The CDR3 DNA reads as TGTGCCAGCAGACAGGGATTCGAAAAACTGTTTTTT. This translates into CASRQGFEKLFF.

This clonotype has a count of ten or more. At one end, the junction sequence differs from germline, possibly due to a read error. The chain combines TRBV5-1 with TRBJ2-3, with TRBD1 as a possible D gene (7 bases). CDR1 is SGHRS and CDR2 is YFSETQ in the germline V gene. The CDR3 totals 12 residues. The CDR3 here is CASRGGTDTQYF. The DNA of the CDR3 is TGTGCCAGCAGGGGGGGCACAGATACGCAGTATTTT.

This clonotype was seen repeatedly, ten times or more. The chain has TRBV29-1 and TRBJ2-3; 7 bases agree with TRBD1. V lost 6 bases to trimming and J lost 3 bases; unmatched junction nucleotides: 6. The CDR3 runs to 13 residues. Germline CDR1 reads SQVTM; CDR2 reads ANQGSEA. DNA of the CDR3: TGCAGCGTGACAGGGAAGATTACAGATACGCAGTATTTT. Amino acid sequence: CSVTGKITDTQYF.

Notes on this clonotype: This may come from a read error, since a much larger clone is one base off. This chain uses TRBV5-4 with TRBJ1-4; TRBD1 agrees at 9 bases. Germline CDR1 is SGHNT and CDR2 is YYREEE (reference sequence). The length of the CDR3 is 16 residues. The CDR3 spells CVSSPGDREGEEKLFF. CDR3 sequence (DNA): TGTGTCAGCAGCCCGGGGGACAGGGAGGGCGAAGAAAAACTGTTTTTT. Based on the CDR3 plus reference TRBV5-4 and TRBJ1-4, the full variable domain is ETGVTQSPTHLIKTRGQQVTLRCSSQSGHNTVSWYQQALGQGPQFIFQYYREEENGRGNFPPRFSGLQFPNYSSELNVNALELDDSALYLCVSSPGDREGEEKLFFGSGTQLSVL.

The chain links TRBV29-1 to TRBJ2-7, with D unresolved. The ends were cut back, 4 bases at V and 2 bases at J, with 12 bases in the middle. Germline V gene lookup returns CDR1 SQVTM and CDR2 ANQGSEA. The CDR3 loop spans 13 amino acids. The CDR3: CSVVGVLTYEQYF. The CDR3 coding sequence is TGCAGCGTTGTAGGAGTCCTTACCTACGAGCAGTACTTC.

The rearrangement uses TRBV27 and TRBJ2-3; D not certain. Between the trimmed V and J ends, which lost 5 bases and 5 bases, there was a span of 11 bases. The CDR3 consists of 13 residues. The germline gives CDR1 MNHEY, CDR2 SMNVEV (reference sequence). CDR3: CASSLFWGDTQYF. DNA of the CDR3: TGTGCCAGCAGTCTCTTCTGGGGAGATACGCAGTATTTT.

The J gene is TRBJ1-1, the V gene TRBV28; 8 bases fit TRBD1. J lost 7 bases, V lost 4 bases, and 17 bases had no gene match. The germline V gene has CDR1 MDHEN and CDR2 SYDVKM. The CDR3 is 17 amino acids. CDR3 loop: CASSSFKDREARHEAFF. In DNA form, the CDR3 reads TGTGCCAGCAGTTCTTTTAAGGACAGGGAGGCGAGACATGAAGCTTTCTTT. The full variable domain, its missing parts supplied by reference TRBV28 and TRBJ1-1, is DVKVTQSSRYLVKRTGEKVFLECVQDMDHENMFWYRQDPGLGLRLIYFSYDVKMKEKGDIPEGYSVSREKKERFSLILESASTNQTSMYLCASSSFKDREARHEAFFGQGTRLTVV.